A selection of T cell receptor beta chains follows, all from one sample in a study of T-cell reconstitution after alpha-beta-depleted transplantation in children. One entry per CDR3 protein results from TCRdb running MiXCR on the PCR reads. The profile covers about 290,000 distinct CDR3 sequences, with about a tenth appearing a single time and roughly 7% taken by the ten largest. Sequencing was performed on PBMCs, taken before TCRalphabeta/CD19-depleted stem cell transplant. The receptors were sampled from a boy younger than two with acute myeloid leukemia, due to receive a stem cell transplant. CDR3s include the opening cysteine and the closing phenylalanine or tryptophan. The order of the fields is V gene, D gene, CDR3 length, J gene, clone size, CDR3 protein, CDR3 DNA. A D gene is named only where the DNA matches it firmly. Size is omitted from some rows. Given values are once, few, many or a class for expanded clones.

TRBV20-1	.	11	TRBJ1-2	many	CSARDQQGYTF	TGCAGTGCTAGAGATCAGCAGGGCTACACCTTC
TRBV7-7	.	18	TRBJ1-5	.	CASSLELGDDRINQPQHF	TGTGCCAGCAGCTTAGAGCTAGGGGATGACAGGATCAATCAGCCCCAGCATTTT
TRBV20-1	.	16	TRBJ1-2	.	CSARDPDSLILNGYTF	TGCAGTGCTAGAGACCCGGACAGCCTCATTTTGAATGGCTACACCTTC
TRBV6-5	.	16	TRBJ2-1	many	CASSPSDYTPYNEQFF	TGTGCCAGCAGTCCCTCGGACTACACCCCATACAATGAGCAGTTCTTC
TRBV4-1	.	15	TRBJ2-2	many	CASRRGVANTGELFF	TGCGCCAGCAGGCGAGGGGTCGCGAACACCGGGGAGCTGTTTTTT
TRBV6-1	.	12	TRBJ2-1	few	CASSAEYNEQFF	TGTGCCAGCAGTGCGGAATACAATGAGCAGTTCTTC
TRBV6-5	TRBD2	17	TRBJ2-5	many	CASSYGRAGGRQETQYF	TGTGCCAGCAGTTACGGACGGGCGGGGGGGCGACAAGAGACCCAGTACTTC
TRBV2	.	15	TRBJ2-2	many	CASSDEGPNTGELFF	TGTGCCAGCAGTGATGAGGGGCCGAACACCGGGGAGCTGTTTTTT
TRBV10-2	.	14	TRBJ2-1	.	CASSGGRSLRAQFF	TGCGCCAGCAGTGGGGGGAGATCCCTTCGTGCGCAGTTCTTC
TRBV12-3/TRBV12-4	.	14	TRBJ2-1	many	CASSLWGFYNEQFF	TGTGCCAGCAGTTTATGGGGGTTCTACAATGAGCAGTTCTTC
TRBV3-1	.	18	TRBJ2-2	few	CASSQSRTGVANTGELFF	TGTGCCAGCAGCCAATCTAGGACGGGGGTGGCCAACACCGGGGAGCTGTTTTTT
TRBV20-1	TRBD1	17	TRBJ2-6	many	CSARVEDRDSGANVLTF	TGCAGTGCTAGAGTGGAGGACAGGGACTCTGGGGCCAACGTCCTGACTTTC
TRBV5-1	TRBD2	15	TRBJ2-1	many	CASSGTGGSYNEQFF	TGCGCCAGCAGCGGGACGGGGGGAAGTTACAATGAGCAGTTCTTC
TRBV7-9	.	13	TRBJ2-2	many	CASSSRGTGELFF	TGTGCCAGCAGCTCGCGAGGCACCGGGGAGCTGTTTTTT
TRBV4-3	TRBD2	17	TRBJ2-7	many	CASSQDRLLAGRDEQYF	TGCGCCAGCAGCCAAGATAGATTGCTAGCGGGCAGGGACGAGCAGTACTTC
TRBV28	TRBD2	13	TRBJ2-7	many	CATLSGISYEQYF	TGTGCCACCCTTAGCGGGATATCCTACGAGCAGTACTTC
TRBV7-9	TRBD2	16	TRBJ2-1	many	CASSRGLAGAYNEQFF	TGTGCCAGCAGCCGGGGACTAGCGGGAGCCTACAATGAGCAGTTCTTC
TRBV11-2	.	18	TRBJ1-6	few	CASSLVAGIGSYNSPLHF	TGTGCCAGCAGCTTAGTTGCGGGAATAGGCTCCTATAATTCACCCCTCCACTTT
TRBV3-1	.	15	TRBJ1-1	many	CASSQSPLRNTEAFF	TGTGCCAGCAGCCAAAGTCCCTTGAGGAACACTGAAGCTTTCTTT
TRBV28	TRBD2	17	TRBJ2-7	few	CASSSFGTSGRRYEQYF	TGTGCCAGCAGTTCATTTGGGACTAGCGGGAGGAGGTACGAGCAGTACTTC
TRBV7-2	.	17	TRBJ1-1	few	CASSLGWGGSGYTEAFF	TGTGCCAGCAGCTTAGGGTGGGGGGGGTCTGGGTACACTGAAGCTTTCTTT
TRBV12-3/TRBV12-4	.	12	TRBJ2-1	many	CASSFGGGEQFF	TGTGCCAGCAGTTTTGGGGGCGGTGAGCAGTTCTTC
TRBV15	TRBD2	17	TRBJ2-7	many	CATSRAFTGTSNYEQYF	TGTGCCACCAGCAGAGCCTTTACCGGGACTAGTAACTACGAGCAGTACTTC
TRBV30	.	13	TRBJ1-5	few	CAWSPRGDQPQHF	TGTGCCTGGAGTCCGAGGGGCGATCAGCCCCAGCATTTT
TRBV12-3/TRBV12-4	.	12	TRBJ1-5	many	CASSLGVVPQHF	TGTGCCAGCAGTTTAGGAGTCGTGCCCCAGCATTTT
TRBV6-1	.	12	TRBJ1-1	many	CASSEVWDQAFF	TGTGCCAGCAGTGAGGTCTGGGACCAAGCTTTCTTT
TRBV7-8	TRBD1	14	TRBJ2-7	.	CASSLVTGDYEQYF	TGTGCCAGCAGCTTAGTGACAGGGGACTACGAGCAGTACTTC
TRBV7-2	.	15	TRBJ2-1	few	CASSPNPSSYNEQFF	TGTGCCAGCAGCCCCAATCCGAGCTCCTACAATGAGCAGTTCTTC
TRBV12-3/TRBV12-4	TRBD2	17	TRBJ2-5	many	CASSLGVTRGSQETQYF	TGTGCCAGCAGTTTAGGGGTGACGCGGGGGAGCCAAGAGACCCAGTACTTC
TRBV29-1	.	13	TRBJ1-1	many	CSVGQILNTEAFF	TGCAGCGTTGGCCAGATACTGAACACTGAAGCTTTCTTT
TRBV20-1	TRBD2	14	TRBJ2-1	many	CSAYLAEAYNEQFF	TGCAGTGCGTACCTAGCGGAGGCCTACAATGAGCAGTTCTTC
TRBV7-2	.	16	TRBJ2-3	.	CASSLSVGGSTDTQYF	TGTGCCAGCAGCTTATCGGTAGGAGGGAGCACAGATACGCAGTATTTT
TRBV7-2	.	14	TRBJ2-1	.	CASSSRVNYNEQFF	TGTGCCAGCAGCTCCCGGGTCAATTACAATGAGCAGTTCTTC
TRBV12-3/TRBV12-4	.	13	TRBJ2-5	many	CASSFVGWETQYF	TGTGCCAGCAGTTTCGTAGGGTGGGAGACCCAGTACTTC
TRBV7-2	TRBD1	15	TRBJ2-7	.	CASSGRDRLYYEQYF	TGTGCCAGCAGTGGCCGGGACAGGCTGTACTACGAGCAGTACTTC
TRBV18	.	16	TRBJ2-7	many	CASSPGGLRSSYEQYF	TGTGCCAGCTCACCAGGAGGACTCAGAAGCTCCTACGAGCAGTACTTC
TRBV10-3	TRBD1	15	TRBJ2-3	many	CAISDGQGGTDTQYF	TGTGCCATCAGCGACGGACAGGGAGGCACAGATACGCAGTATTTT
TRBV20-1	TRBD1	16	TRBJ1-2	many	CSAIDTLTGMNYGYTF	TGCAGTGCTATCGATACCTTGACAGGGATGAACTATGGCTACACCTTC
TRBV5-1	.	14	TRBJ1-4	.	CASSLGGTNEKLYF	TGCGCCAGCAGCTTAGGGGGGACTAATGAAAAACTGTATTTT
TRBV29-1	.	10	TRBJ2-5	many	CSVPHETQYF	TGCAGCGTTCCCCACGAGACCCAGTACTTC
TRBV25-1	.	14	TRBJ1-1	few	CASSEKAQNTEAFF	TGTGCCAGCAGTGAAAAAGCCCAGAACACTGAAGCTTTCTTT
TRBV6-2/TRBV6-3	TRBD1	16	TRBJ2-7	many	CASSPLRTGTTYEQYF	TGTGCCAGCAGCCCCCTTAGGACAGGAACAACCTACGAGCAGTACTTC